The rows below give T cell receptor beta chains drawn from one sample of a study of CD8+ T cells in alopecia areata. Clones were sequenced by immunoSEQ multiplex PCR, and TCRdb holds only the in-frame ones, with some missing. This table holds some 150,000 clones, 86% found once. The sample in question was CD8+ T cells sorted from blood, obtained at week 4, from a patient treated with tofacitinib. All receptors come from a human donor with alopecia areata. Each CDR3 is given with its conserved first and last residue. The D gene is left open where the match is weak. Part of the rows lack a size; the others show once, few, many or a class for expanded clones.

j_call	v_call	clone_size	d_call	cdr3_nt	cdr3_aa
TRBJ1-1	TRBV6-5	.	.	TGTGCCAGCAGAGGCGAAGCCGACAGGAACACTGAAGCTTTCTTT	CASRGEADRNTEAFF
TRBJ2-1	TRBV7-6	few	.	TGTGCCAGCAGCTTAGAGTATGCAGGGGACTACAATGAGCAGTTCTTC	CASSLEYAGDYNEQFF
TRBJ2-3	TRBV7-8	.	.	TGTGCCAGCAGCTTACCAAAACTAGCAGTAAGCACAGATACGCAGTATTTT	CASSLPKLAVSTDTQYF
TRBJ1-4	TRBV27	.	.	TGTGCCAGCGCAATGAGCGGGGGCCTTAGAGAAAAACTGTTTTTT	CASAMSGGLREKLFF
TRBJ2-7	TRBV10-1	.	TRBD2	TGCGCCAGCGGTGATAGCGGGAGTGGGGACGAGCAGTACTTC	CASGDSGSGDEQYF
TRBJ2-5	TRBV6-6	.	.	TGTGCCAGCACAGGGCCCCGGGAGACCCAGTACTTC	CASTGPRETQYF
TRBJ2-7	TRBV9	once	.	TGTGCCAGCAGCATACGTGAGACCAAGAGCTCCTACGAGCAGTACTTC	CASSIRETKSSYEQYF
TRBJ1-1	TRBV7-2	.	TRBD1	TGTGCCAGCAGCTGGGGAAGGGACAGCAGAATCAACACTGAAGCTTTCTTT	CASSWGRDSRINTEAFF
TRBJ2-1	TRBV4-1	.	.	TGCGCCAGCAGCCAGGGAGAGGGGGTTTGGAATGAGCAGTTCTTC	CASSQGEGVWNEQFF
TRBJ2-7	TRBV5-4	.	.	TGTGCCAGCAGCATCTCGGACACCTCCTACGAGCAGTACTTC	CASSISDTSYEQYF
TRBJ2-1	TRBV19	.	.	TGTGCCAGTAGTATAGTCTACAATGAGCAGTTCTTC	CASSIVYNEQFF
TRBJ1-2	TRBV29-1	.	.	TGCAGCGTTGCAGTTTGGAGTACTGGCTACACCTTC	CSVAVWSTGYTF
TRBJ2-7	TRBV5-1	few	.	TGCGCCAGCAGCCGAACCCCGACAGGAAACTCCTACGAGCAGTACTTC	CASSRTPTGNSYEQYF
TRBJ2-1	TRBV9	.	TRBD1	TGTGCCAGCAGCGTAGGGTGGACAGGGGGCTTGGACGAGCAGTTCTTC	CASSVGWTGGLDEQFF
TRBJ2-2	TRBV7-9	.	.	TGTGCCAGCAGCTCCACAGCGAACACCGGGGAGCTGTTTTTT	CASSSTANTGELFF
TRBJ2-7	TRBV5-4	.	.	TGTGCCAGCAGTTCAATAGGAGGGGCTCCAACCTACGAGCAGTACTTC	CASSSIGGAPTYEQYF
TRBJ2-1	TRBV6-5	.	TRBD1	TGTGCCAGCAGTTTATCGGGACAGACGATATATGAGTTCTTC	CASSLSGQTIYEFF
TRBJ2-3	TRBV7-2	.	.	TGTGCCAGCAGCTTAAGGTCCGTTGTAGGTACAGATACGCAGTATTTT	CASSLRSVVGTDTQYF
TRBJ2-5	TRBV30	.	.	TGTGCCTCGGACTACAACCAAGAGACCCAGTACTTC	CASDYNQETQYF
TRBJ1-1	TRBV19	few	.	TGTGCCAGTAGTATAGATGATCCCTTGCCGAACACTGAAGCTTTCTTT	CASSIDDPLPNTEAFF
TRBJ1-1	TRBV15	.	.	TGTGCCACCAGCACATCCCAGGGGTTACGGACTGAAGCTTTCTTT	CATSTSQGLRTEAFF
TRBJ2-7	TRBV7-8	.	TRBD1	TGTGCCAGCAGCTTAGCGGGACAGGGACCCTACGAGCAGTACTTC	CASSLAGQGPYEQYF
TRBJ2-3	TRBV7-2	few	.	TGTGCCAGCAGCTTATACACACGCGCGGGTGATACGCAGTATTTT	CASSLYTRAGDTQYF
TRBJ1-5	TRBV5-1	.	.	TGCGCCAGCAGCTTGTCAGGGGAGAATCAGCCCCAGCATTTT	CASSLSGENQPQHF
TRBJ2-5	TRBV4-1	.	TRBD1	TGCGCCAGCAGCCAGGTGAACCAGGGGGACGGAGAGACCCAGTACTTC	CASSQVNQGDGETQYF
TRBJ2-4	TRBV6-5	.	TRBD1	TGTGCCAGCAGCGAGGGACAGCCACTTAACATTCAGTACTTC	CASSEGQPLNIQYF
TRBJ2-1	TRBV4-1	.	.	TGCGCCAGCAGCCACAGCGGAGATATCTACAATGAGCAGTTCTTC	CASSHSGDIYNEQFF
TRBJ2-3	TRBV6-4	.	.	TGTGCCAGCAGTGACTCCGTGGGTCTGGGGGGTAGCACAGATACGCAGTATTTT	CASSDSVGLGGSTDTQYF
TRBJ2-7	TRBV5-4	.	.	TGTGCCAGCAGCTTGGGAGGAGAGCAGTACTTC	CASSLGGEQYF
TRBJ1-2	TRBV7-9	.	TRBD1	TGTGCCAGCAGCCAGGGACAGAAAACTGGCTACACCTTC	CASSQGQKTGYTF
TRBJ2-7	TRBV29-1	.	TRBD1	TGCAGCGTTGACGGGTACAGGGGAACCTACGAGCAGTACTTC	CSVDGYRGTYEQYF
TRBJ2-3	TRBV9	.	TRBD2	TGTGCCAGCAGCGCTTCGTTGACTAGCGGGGGCGAGAGGGATACGCAGTATTTT	CASSASLTSGGERDTQYF
TRBJ2-4	TRBV4-1	once	.	TGCGCCAGCAGGCAACTTGGACAACAAAACATTCAGTACTTC	CASRQLGQQNIQYF
TRBJ2-7	TRBV29-1	few	.	TGCAGCGTTGACGCGGGCAGTGACCCTCTCTACGAGCAGTACTTC	CSVDAGSDPLYEQYF
TRBJ1-5	TRBV5-1	.	.	TGCGCCAGCAGCTTGGACCCATCCCCTGGGGGCAATCAGCCCCAGCATTTT	CASSLDPSPGGNQPQHF
TRBJ1-6	TRBV27	.	.	TGTGCCAGCAGTTTGGGGACCGCTCCGGGTAATTCACCCCTCCACTTT	CASSLGTAPGNSPLHF
TRBJ2-4	TRBV9	.	.	TGTGCCAGCAGCGTAGATGACGTAAACATTCAGTACTTC	CASSVDDVNIQYF
TRBJ2-2	TRBV5-4	.	.	TGTGCCAGCGGACGGAACACCGGGGAGCTGTTTTTT	CASGRNTGELFF
TRBJ2-1	TRBV5-4	.	TRBD2	TGTGCCAGCAGCTCGGGACTAGCGGTCAATGAGCAGTTCTTC	CASSSGLAVNEQFF
TRBJ2-5	TRBV29-1	.	.	TGCAGCGTTGACAGGGGACGCTATCAAGAGACCCAGTACTTC	CSVDRGRYQETQYF
TRBJ1-4	TRBV9	.	.	TGTGCCAGCAGCGTAGCGGAGGGAAGAACTAATGAAAAACTGTTTTTT	CASSVAEGRTNEKLFF
TRBJ2-5	TRBV7-9	once	TRBD2	TGTGCCAGCAGCTTATCCCTAGCGGAGAGCCAAGAGACCCAGTACTTC	CASSLSLAESQETQYF
TRBJ2-3	TRBV4-1	once	.	TGCGCCAGCAGCCGCGACTACGGGAATACGCAGTATTTT	CASSRDYGNTQYF
TRBJ2-2	TRBV29-1	.	TRBD2	TGCAGCGTTGAAGAGAGCCAGCGGGGGGGCGCCGGGGAGCTGTTTTTT	CSVEESQRGGAGELFF
TRBJ2-1	TRBV29-1	.	TRBD2	TGCAGCGTTGTAGGGACTAGCGGGAGTAACGATGAGCAGTTCTTC	CSVVGTSGSNDEQFF
TRBJ2-1	TRBV10-3	.	TRBD2	TGTGCCACATGGACTAGCGGCCCTAAGGATGAGCAGTTCTTC	CATWTSGPKDEQFF
TRBJ2-2	TRBV9	.	.	TGTGCCAGCAGCGTAGGTGGGGGGAGGCCTGGGGAGCTGTTTTTT	CASSVGGGRPGELFF
TRBJ2-1	TRBV7-3	.	.	TGTGCCAGCAGCCCAAGCGGCAATGAGCAGTTCTTC	CASSPSGNEQFF
TRBJ1-1	TRBV7-2	many	.	TGTGCCAGCAGCTGGGATCTGGGGGACACTGAAGCTTTCTTT	CASSWDLGDTEAFF
TRBJ2-6	TRBV6-6	.	.	TGTGCCAGCAGTTACCCTGGGGCCAACGTCCTGACTTTC	CASSYPGANVLTF
TRBJ2-5	TRBV11-2	.	TRBD1	TGTGCCAGCAGCACCGGACAGGGCCCTCTCCGGGAGACCCAGTACTTC	CASSTGQGPLRETQYF
TRBJ1-2	TRBV5-4	.	.	TGTGCCAGCAGCTTGGTCGTTCTCCGACAGCACGAGAGCTATGGCTACACCTTC	CASSLVVLRQHESYGYTF
TRBJ2-1	TRBV29-1	.	.	TGCAGCGTTGACGGATCTATCCTCACGAACAATGAGCAGTTCTTC	CSVDGSILTNNEQFF
TRBJ1-5	TRBV6-5	.	.	TGTGCCAGCGGTCCGTACTTCGATCAGCCCCAGCATTTT	CASGPYFDQPQHF